One T cell receptor beta chain is described in this entry. The ends lost 0 bases at V and 9 bases at J; junction bases unmatched: 8. The CDR3 runs 15 residues. Looked up from germline, CDR1 is LGHNA and CDR2 is YNFKEQ. This sample stems from a study of blood T cell repertoires in COVID-19. Clones were sequenced by immunoSEQ multiplex PCR, and TCRdb holds only the in-frame ones, with some missing. The table has 350,000 to 400,000 clones, approximately 90% seen once. Input material: PBMCs or T cells enriched from blood (not recorded which). The receptor was isolated from a man aged 18 to 30 who had recovered from COVID-19. This chain links TRBV4-2 with TRBJ1-2; 9 bases map to TRBD1. CDR3 in DNA: TGTGCCAGCAGCCAAGATTGGGACAGGGTAGAAAGCTACACCTTC. Encoded protein: CASSQDWDRVESYTF.